Here is one T cell receptor (beta chain) with its context. Antigen unknown. V dropped 4 bases and J dropped 8 bases, with 18 bases sitting between them. From germline, CDR1 is SGHRS and CDR2 YFSETQ. The CDR3 has 15 residues. The data stem from a study of post-analysis software for immune sequencing data. Sequencing libraries made from TCR beta cDNA carried unique molecular identifiers. In TCRdb, the PCR reads were re-called with MiXCR into one record per CDR3 protein. This table holds roughly 200,000 distinct CDR3 sequences, roughly 28% found once. Points from the study as a whole: About 5 TRBV segments, including TRBV5-6, TRBV5-1 and TRBV20-1, were more frequent in patients than controls.

The sequencing sample was made of blood. The TCR sequence derives from a girl younger than 18 with multiple sclerosis. The gene calls are TRBV5-1 and TRBJ1-4; the D gene is possibly TRBD1 (5 bases). The CDR3 spells CASSPGDGAREKLFF. Here the CDR3 DNA reads TGCGCCAGCAGCCCGGGAGACGGGGCTCGCGAAAAACTGTTTTTT.